This T cell receptor beta chain came from a study of cytomegalovirus exposure and HLA in healthy donors. General study findings and limits: Analysis performed later showed TCR beta chains linked to HLA being more clonally expanded than equally common others.

Trimming pared 4 bases from V and 4 bases from J, leaving 20 bases between. The CDR3 has 16 residues. The germline CDR1 and CDR2 sequences are SGHRS and YFSETQ. The primer mix had 60 Vbeta and 13 Jbeta primers. Libraries were prepared by immunoSEQ multiplex PCR; TCRdb keeps only in-frame clonotypes and omits some of them. The sample includes roughly 100,000 clones, 60% to 80% of them seen just once. Details on this clone: Its antigen is currently unknown.

The sequence came from a man in his forties or fifties in good health and CMV-seronegative. The sequencing input was PBMCs. V gene TRBV5-1 combines with J gene TRBJ1-1; D may be TRBD1 (5 bases). This CDR3 reads CASSRRGGRLGTEAFF. The DNA of the CDR3 is TGCGCCAGCAGCCGCCGGGGGGGGAGATTGGGCACTGAAGCTTTCTTT.